Below, 26 T cell receptor beta chains from the same sample are listed, as sequenced in a study of OX40 agonist ivuxolimab in advanced cancers. Libraries were prepared through the immunoSEQ multiplex PCR assay. The source is immuneACCESS, and TCRdb retained only in-frame sequences with V and J called. Part of the clones is not carried over; for the studies checked, unresolved V genes explain less than half of this, and the remainder is unexplained. A total of about 110,000 clones appear in this sample, roughly 87% of them only once. Clones ranked in the top ten supply less than 0.3% of the sample. Sequencing was performed on CD4+ or CD8+ T cells sorted from blood, taken in a trial of the OX40 agonist ivuxolimab. These receptors originate from an adult with an advanced solid tumor such as melanoma, head and neck, liver or kidney cancer.

This sequence joins TRBV5-1 and TRBJ1-6; D might be TRBD1 (5 bases). The CDR3 sequence is 13 residues long. V lost 0 bases and J lost 10, with 8 bases in between. Per the germline V gene, CDR1 is SGHRS and CDR2 is YFSETQ. This CDR3 reads CASSLAGRSPLHF. CDR3 DNA sequence: TGCGCCAGCAGCTTGGCGGGGCGATCACCCCTCCACTTT.

This rearrangement joins TRBV5-1 to TRBJ2-5; 12 bases agree with TRBD1. The trim removed 4 bases at V and 5 bases at J, leaving 6 bases unmatched. CDR1 and CDR2 from the germline V gene are SGHRS and YFSETQ. CDR3 length: 15 amino acids. The DNA for the CDR3 is TGCGCCAGCAGCGTGGGACAGGGGGCTTCGGAGACCCAGTACTTC. Its translation: CASSVGQGASETQYF.

CDR3 sequence reads: CASSPSGQGLYEQYF. DNA for the CDR3: TGTGCCAGCAGTCCCTCGGGACAGGGCCTCTACGAGCAGTACTTC. The rearrangement links TRBV28 to TRBJ2-7; TRBD1 agrees at 9 bases. Germline trimming cut 5 bases from V and 3 bases from J; bases unmatched to any gene: 8. Germline CDR1 is MDHEN and CDR2 is SYDVKM. The CDR3 spans 15 residues.

This clone was seen once. The chain joins TRBV6-6 to TRBJ2-7; D call uncertain. The V and J ends lost 2 bases and 3 bases respectively, with 11 bases between them. Germline V gene data show CDR1 as MNHNY and CDR2 as SVGAGI (reference sequence). The CDR3 is made up of 14 amino acids. CDR3 region: CASSYQDGSYEQYF. The CDR3, as DNA: TGTGCCAGCAGTTACCAGGACGGTAGCTACGAGCAGTACTTC.

The chain links TRBV2 to TRBJ2-5, with D hard to call. Between the trimmed V and J ends, which lost 6 bases and 0 bases, there was a span of 2 bases. The germline V gene has CDR1 SNHLY and CDR2 FYNNEI. This CDR3 contains 11 residues. DNA of the CDR3: TGTGCCAGCAGGTACCAAGAGACCCAGTACTTC. Protein sequence: CASRYQETQYF.

The chain uses TRBV25-1 and TRBJ2-3, with D hard to call. CDR1 is MGHDK and CDR2 is SYGVNS in the germline V gene. CDR3 size: 16 residues. With 6 bases removed from V and 0 bases from J, the gap between germline ends came to 16 bases. CDR3 sequence (DNA): TGTGCCAGCAGCCCAGGAACCTATCACAGCACAGATACGCAGTATTTT. Protein: CASSPGTYHSTDTQYF.

The chain recombines TRBV28 with TRBJ2-7, with a weak D call TRBD2 (7 bases). The V gene lost 6 bases and the J gene lost 1 base, with 19 bases spanning the gap. CDR3 length: 16 residues. Per the germline V gene, CDR1 is MDHEN and CDR2 is SYDVKM. This CDR3 is CASRPRGRGWSYEQYF. For the CDR3, the DNA is TGTGCCAGCAGACCCCGGGGGAGGGGGTGGTCCTACGAGCAGTACTTC.

The chain employs TRBV18 and TRBJ2-6; 7 nucleotides match TRBD1. The germline V gene has CDR1 KGHSH and CDR2 LQKENI. After removal of 4 bases from V and 0 bases from J, the junction contained 3 bases not matched to a gene. CDR3 length: 16 amino acids. Written as DNA, the CDR3 is TGTGCCAGCTCACGGGACAGACTCTCTGGGGCCAACGTCCTGACTTTC. Protein sequence: CASSRDRLSGANVLTF.

The chain recombines TRBV7-2 with TRBJ2-3; possible D gene TRBD2, 7 bases. Per the germline V gene, CDR1 is SGHTA and CDR2 is FQGNSA. Trimming left V 3 bases short and J 6 bases short, with 16 bases between. The length of the CDR3 is 15 residues. Here the CDR3 DNA reads TGTGCCAGCAGCTTGCGCCTAAGGGGGGGGGATACGCAGTATTTT. Translated: CASSLRLRGGDTQYF.

V gene TRBV28 combines with J gene TRBJ1-6, with TRBD1 matching over 7 bases. V lost 5 bases and J lost 7; bases outside the gene matches: 14. Germline-derived CDR1 and CDR2 are MDHEN and SYDVKM. The CDR3 has 17 residues. The CDR3, as DNA: TGTGCCAGCAGTCGGCGAACCGGGACAGTTAGAAATTCACCCCTCCACTTT. Protein product: CASSRRTGTVRNSPLHF.

J is TRBJ1-5 and V is TRBV6-6; D not resolved. The CDR3 has 16 amino acids. CDR1 MNHNY and CDR2 SVGAGI come from the germline V gene (reference sequence). V was shortened by 4 bases and J by 2 bases, with 15 bases between the two germline ends. The CDR3 reads CASSSPGIQGNQPQHF. Here the CDR3 DNA reads TGTGCCAGCAGTTCACCGGGAATCCAGGGCAATCAGCCCCAGCATTTT.

This clone has only one observation. This chain connects TRBV30 to TRBJ1-6, with 9 nucleotides matching TRBD1. Germline V gene data show CDR1 as GTSNPN and CDR2 as SVGIG (reference sequence). J lost 7 bases, V lost 2 bases, and 3 bases had no gene match. The CDR3 contains 14 residues. CDR3 protein: CAWSLGQGNSPLHF. Here the CDR3 DNA reads TGTGCCTGGAGTTTGGGACAGGGAAATTCACCCCTCCACTTT.

V is TRBV2 and J is TRBJ2-3; D may be TRBD2 (5 bases). The CDR3 contains 15 residues. V was pared by 7 bases and J by 5 bases, with 19 bases between. Per the germline V gene, CDR1 is SNHLY and CDR2 is FYNNEI. The CDR3 spells CASNGGSGARDTQYF. The CDR3 DNA sequence: TGTGCCAGCAACGGTGGGAGTGGTGCACGAGATACGCAGTATTTT.

J is TRBJ2-1 and V is TRBV6-6; possibly TRBD2 for D (5 bases). Trimming left V 7 bases short and J 4 bases short, with 11 bases between. This CDR3 comprises 13 residues. The germline V gene has CDR1 MNHNY and CDR2 SVGAGI (reference sequence). The CDR3 DNA sequence: TGTGCCAGCACCACCGGGGAGTACAATGAGCAGTTCTTC. This encodes CASTTGEYNEQFF.

The chain uses TRBV6-4 and TRBJ2-5; D is ambiguous. Germline CDR1 MRHNA, CDR2 SNTAGT. V was trimmed by 5 bases and J by 1 base, leaving 8 bases between them. CDR3 length: 13 amino acids. The CDR3 sequence: CASSLRSQETQYF. The DNA of the CDR3 is TGTGCCAGCAGTCTTAGATCCCAAGAGACCCAGTACTTC.

The chain joins TRBV11-2 to TRBJ1-5; the D gene is possibly TRBD1 (5 bases). The CDR3 consists of 14 residues. Germline assignment: CDR1 SGHAT and CDR2 FQNNGV. V lost 3 bases and J 3 bases, leaving 9 bases between the germline ends. Here the CDR3 reads CASSLGGVNQPQHF. The CDR3, as DNA: TGTGCCAGCAGCTTGGGGGGTGTCAATCAGCCCCAGCATTTT.

The chain uses TRBV6-6 and TRBJ2-7, with 8 nucleotides matching TRBD1. Germline-derived CDR1 and CDR2 are MNHNY and SVGAGI (reference sequence). The J segment lost 0 bases and the V segment lost 4 bases, leaving 2 bases of the junction unmatched. This CDR3 region has 14 residues. In DNA form, the CDR3 reads TGTGCCAGCAGTTTCGGACAGGGCTCCTACGAGCAGTACTTC. Translation: CASSFGQGSYEQYF.

V gene TRBV19 combines with J gene TRBJ2-1; 9 nucleotides agree with TRBD1. The CDR3 loop spans 15 amino acids. Germline V gene lookup returns CDR1 LNHDA and CDR2 SQIVND (reference sequence). V was clipped by 6 bases and J by 3 bases; unmatched bases: 6. CDR3 in DNA: TGTGCCAGTAGGTCCGGGACAGGGTTCTACAATGAGCAGTTCTTC. Translated: CASRSGTGFYNEQFF.

The V call is TRBV29-1, the J call TRBJ1-1; 8 bases match TRBD1. This CDR3 has 13 amino acids. With V trimmed by 1 base and J by 8 bases, 6 bases remained unmatched. Per the germline V gene, CDR1 is SQVTM and CDR2 is ANQGSEA. The CDR3 DNA reads TGCAGCGTTGAAGGATCAGGGGGCGAAGAAGCTTTCTTT. Its translation is CSVEGSGGEEAFF.

The genes are TRBV7-2 and TRBJ1-2; 7 bases are shared with TRBD1. Per germline, CDR1 SGHTA and CDR2 FQGNSA. The CDR3 has 15 residues. V gave up 2 bases and J gave up 5 bases; unmatched junction bases: 8. In DNA form, the CDR3 reads TGTGCCAGCAGCTTATCACGGGACAGAGGGTATGGCTACACCTTC. Its protein product is CASSLSRDRGYGYTF.

The sample holds a few counts of this clone. In DNA, the CDR3 is TGTGCCAGTAAAGTAGGCAATCAGCCCCAGCATTTT. Amino acids: CASKVGNQPQHF. The chain carries TRBV19 and TRBJ1-5; unclear D gene. Trimming shortened V by 7 bases and J by 2 bases, and 6 bases separated the two germline ends. The germline V gene has CDR1 LNHDA and CDR2 SQIVND (reference sequence). The CDR3 totals 12 residues. Combining the CDR3 with reference TRBV19 and TRBJ1-5 gives the whole variable domain DGGITQSPKYLFRKEGQNVTLSCEQNLNHDAMYWYRQDPGQGLRLIYYSQIVNDFQKGDIAEGYSVSREKKESFPLTVTSAQKNPTAFYLCASKVGNQPQHFGDGTRLSIL.

The chain links TRBV28 to TRBJ1-5, with D unclear. There are 13 residues in the CDR3. Trimming removed 7 bases from V and 0 bases from J, with 7 bases in between. From germline, CDR1 is MDHEN and CDR2 SYDVKM. CDR3 bases: TGTGCCAGCATAGGAAATAGCAATCAGCCCCAGCATTTT. This codes for CASIGNSNQPQHF.

V and J are TRBV6-5 and TRBJ1-2, with D hard to call. V was trimmed by 6 bases and J by 2 bases, leaving 13 bases between them. There are 14 residues in the CDR3. Germline V gene lookup returns CDR1 MNHEY and CDR2 SVGAGI. This CDR3 is CASSPDEPNYGYTF. The CDR3 DNA sequence: TGTGCCAGCAGCCCGGATGAGCCCAACTATGGCTACACCTTC.

The sample holds one count of this clone. The chain is built from TRBV6-6 and TRBJ1-4; no reliable D call. The CDR3 spans 15 residues. Germline lookup yields CDR1 MNHNY and CDR2 SVGAGI (reference sequence). Trimming pared 6 bases from V and 0 bases from J, leaving 11 bases between. CDR3 amino acids: CASSPPGTTNEKLFF. The CDR3 DNA reads TGTGCCAGCAGCCCTCCGGGGACAACTAATGAAAAACTGTTTTTT.

J is TRBJ2-4 and V is TRBV6-1, with 8 bases fitting TRBD1. V lost 5 bases to trimming and J lost 10 bases; unmatched junction nucleotides: 13. Germline CDR1 reads MNHNS; CDR2 reads SASEGT. CDR3 length: 15 amino acids. CDR3 loop: CASSPGPDRGSIQYF. The CDR3 nucleotides are TGTGCCAGCAGTCCAGGACCCGACAGGGGCTCAATTCAGTACTTC.

The chain carries TRBV4-3 and TRBJ1-2; maybe TRBD1 (5 bases). The germline CDR1 and CDR2 sequences are LGHNA and YSLEER. Between the trimmed V and J ends, which lost 0 bases and 4 bases, there was a span of 9 bases. The CDR3 is 14 residues long. The CDR3 loop reads CASSQEGGGYGYTF. The CDR3 DNA reads as TGCGCCAGCAGCCAAGAGGGGGGTGGCTATGGCTACACCTTC.